The entry below describes one TCR beta chain. The record originates from a study of blood T cell repertoires in COVID-19. The CDR3 runs to 13 residues. Trimming took 1 base from V and 7 from J, leaving 10 bases between them. CDR1 and CDR2 (germline): SGHDN, FVKESK. TCRdb's copy holds only in-frame clones and misses some; the assay was immunoSEQ multiplex PCR. The sample lists about 160,000 clones, about 80% occurring once. The specimen was peripheral blood. This clonotype was obtained from a man aged 55 to 69 with acute or convalescent COVID-19. V and J are TRBV14 and TRBJ1-1; no clear D gene. CDR3 loop: CASSQGAGFEAFF. The CDR3 nucleotides are TGTGCCAGCAGCCAAGGAGCGGGTTTTGAAGCTTTCTTT.